The clone carrying this T cell receptor (beta chain) has only one observation. With 1 base removed from V and 5 bases from J, the gap between germline ends came to 8 bases. CDR1 MNHEY and CDR2 SMNVEV come from the germline V gene (reference sequence). The CDR3 spans 13 residues. For recovered donors of Cohort 3, there were two negative PCRs, clearance, or symptom resolution. The record originates from a study of blood T cell repertoires in COVID-19. Across the study: Material from acute and convalescent COVID-19 was sourced from the United States, Italy and Spain. T cells, B-cell-depleted T cells, or PBMCs provided the cDNA or gDNA that served as material.

Assay used: immunoSEQ multiplex PCR; TCRdb lists only in-frame clones, some missing. The table has about 480,000 clones, more than 85% seen once. This clonotype was sampled from an older woman who had recovered from COVID-19. This chain connects TRBV27 to TRBJ2-5; D perhaps matches TRBD1 (6 bases). Sequencing used PBMCs or T cells enriched from blood (not recorded which). The CDR3 DNA sequence: TGTGCCAGCAGTTTATACAGGGAGGAGACCCAGTACTTC. Protein product: CASSLYREETQYF.